This T cell receptor (beta chain) was sequenced in a study of T-cell reconstitution after alpha-beta-depleted transplantation in children. TCRbeta library preparation incorporated unique molecular identifiers. Each CDR3 protein is one row after TCRdb ran MiXCR on the PCR reads. The repertoire holds around 800,000 distinct CDR3 sequences, with roughly 15% as singletons. Germline CDR1 and CDR2: MGHRA and YSYEKL. Deletions cut 3 bases from V and 4 bases from J, with 12 bases between. CDR3 size: 14 residues. Study conclusions and caveats: Surviving thymic progenitors and recipient T cells were the source of high TCRbeta diversity at day 60 in some patients. About two months after transplant, alpha-beta T cells reportedly came from several hundred expanded graft clones.

Of note for this clonotype: What it binds is not known.

Specimen: PBMCs, mostly from graft donor cells, collected 360 days after TCRalphabeta/CD19-depleted stem cell transplant. V usage is TRBV4-1 and J usage is TRBJ1-1; D perhaps matches TRBD1 (5 bases). This clonotype was sampled from a male patient between 5 and 17 years old who had a stem cell transplant for acute lymphoblastic leukemia, so the T cells may come from the graft donor. CDR3: CASSHEGMITEAFF. CDR3 bases: TGCGCCAGCAGCCATGAGGGGATGATCACTGAAGCTTTCTTT.